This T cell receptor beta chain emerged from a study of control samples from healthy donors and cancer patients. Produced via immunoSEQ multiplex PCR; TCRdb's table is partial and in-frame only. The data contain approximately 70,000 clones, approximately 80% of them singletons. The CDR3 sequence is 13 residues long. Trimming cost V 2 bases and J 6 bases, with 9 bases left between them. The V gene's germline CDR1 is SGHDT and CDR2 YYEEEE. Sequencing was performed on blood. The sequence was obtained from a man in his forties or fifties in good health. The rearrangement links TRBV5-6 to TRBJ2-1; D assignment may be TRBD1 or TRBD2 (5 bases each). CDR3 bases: TGTGCCAGCAGCTTCGGGGCTAGCAATGAGCAGTTCTTC. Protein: CASSFGASNEQFF.